A single sample is the source of the 20 T cell receptor beta chains below, sequenced in a study of Ad26.COV2.S vaccination and SARS-CoV-2 variants. Method: immunoSEQ multiplex PCR; TCRdb's copy keeps in-frame clones and lacks some. In the table there are roughly 680,000 clones, around 89% of which are singletons. The treatment here: approximately 18 received Ad26.COV2.S at low or high dose, single or two shots; roughly five received placebo; per-sample allocation not given. After the first vaccine or placebo injection, samples were drawn on day 63. The specimen comprised peripheral blood, sampled in a trial of Ad26.COV2.S vaccine versus placebo. These receptors were collected from a person aged 18-60 years who received the Ad26.COV2.S COVID-19 vaccine or a placebo.

This sequence joins TRBV6-2 or TRBV6-3 and TRBJ1-2; 11 nucleotides agree with TRBD1. This CDR3 has 15 residues. The ends lost 6 bases at V and 3 bases at J; junction bases unmatched: 6. Germline CDR1 MNHEY, CDR2 SVGEGT. CDR3 nucleotides: TGTGCCAGCAGCCGTGGACAGGGGGCGGACTATGGCTACACCTTC. Amino acids: CASSRGQGADYGYTF.

This rearrangement joins TRBV2 to TRBJ2-5, with 8 nucleotides matching TRBD1. Losses at the gene ends were 4 bases for V and 1 base for J; bases not matched to a gene: 2. The germline gives CDR1 SNHLY, CDR2 FYNNEI. This CDR3 has 14 residues. CDR3 DNA: TGTGCCAGCAGTGGGCAGGGGGCCCAAGAGACCCAGTACTTC. It yields the protein CASSGQGAQETQYF.

The rearrangement uses TRBV4-3 and TRBJ2-5, with D perhaps TRBD2 (5 bases). This CDR3 spans 13 amino acids. Trimming removed 0 bases from V and 7 bases from J, with 9 bases in between. Germline-derived CDR1 and CDR2 are LGHNA and YSLEER. CDR3 loop: CASSQEGSGTQYF. The CDR3 DNA follows: TGCGCCAGCAGCCAAGAAGGGAGCGGGACCCAGTACTTC.

The chain joins TRBV3-1 (or the pseudogene TRBV3-2) to TRBJ2-1; the match to TRBD2 covers 7 bases. The germline V gene has CDR1 LGHDT and CDR2 YNNKEL (reference sequence). This CDR3 comprises 15 residues. The V and J ends lost 2 bases and 3 bases, in that order; junction bases with no gene match: 4. CDR3 protein: CASSQSGLHYNEQFF. CDR3 DNA: TGTGCCAGCAGCCAATCGGGACTACACTACAATGAGCAGTTCTTC.

DNA of the CDR3: TGTGCCAGCAGCTTAAGTAGTACCACCGGGGAGCTGTTTTTT. It yields the protein CASSLSSTTGELFF. The chain couples TRBV7-9 to TRBJ2-2; D unresolved. The germline V and J ends were trimmed by 2 bases and 4 bases, with 8 bases remaining between them. The CDR3 spans 14 residues. CDR1 is SEHNR, CDR2 FQNEAQ, per germline (reference sequence).

This clone is a singleton in its sample. The chain combines TRBV18 with TRBJ1-2, with TRBD1 identical over 12 bases. The junction had 7 bases not matched to a gene; V was cut back by 3 bases and J by 8 bases. The germline V gene has CDR1 KGHSH and CDR2 LQKENI. The CDR3 covers 15 residues. The CDR3 loop reads CASSPQGQGARGYTF. CDR3 in DNA: TGTGCCAGCTCACCCCAGGGACAGGGGGCGCGGGGCTACACCTTC.

The sample holds a few counts of this clone. This rearrangement joins TRBV11-2 to TRBJ1-5; D might be TRBD1 (5 bases). With 1 base removed from V and 4 bases from J, the gap between germline ends came to 14 bases. CDR3 length: 16 amino acids. The germline V gene encodes CDR1 SGHAT and CDR2 FQNNGV. The CDR3 sequence is CASSLVHWGENQPQHF. The CDR3 DNA is TGTGCCAGCAGCTTAGTTCATTGGGGGGAGAATCAGCCCCAGCATTTT.

This clone is a singleton in its sample. V is TRBV29-1 and J is TRBJ2-1; D is unresolved. Germline V lookup: CDR1 SQVTM, CDR2 ANQGSEA. V was shortened by 5 bases and J by 9 bases, with 14 bases between the two germline ends. The CDR3 has 12 amino acids. CDR3 region: CSVCQEVAEQFF. The CDR3 region has the DNA TGCAGCGTTTGTCAGGAAGTGGCTGAGCAGTTCTTC.

This clone was detected once. This chain's CDR3 is CASSHESLYGYTF. The CDR3 DNA reads as TGTGCCAGCAGCCACGAAAGCCTCTATGGCTACACCTTC. The rearrangement uses TRBV7-9 and TRBJ1-2; D is undetermined. V was pared by 5 bases and J by 4 bases, with 11 bases between. Germline loops: CDR1 SEHNR, CDR2 FQNEAQ (reference sequence). This CDR3 has 13 residues.

This sequence joins TRBV2 and TRBJ2-5, with TRBD2 matching 10 bases. The CDR3 contains 13 residues. CDR1 and CDR2 from the germline V gene are SNHLY and FYNNEI. After removal of 10 bases from V and 5 bases from J, the junction contained 7 bases not matched to a gene. The CDR3 sequence is CATQRGGLETQYF. CDR3 in DNA: TGTGCCACTCAGCGGGGGGGGTTGGAGACCCAGTACTTC. Filled out from reference TRBV2 and TRBJ2-5, the complete variable domain reads EPEVTQTPSHQVTQMGQEVILRCVPISNHLYFYWYRQILGQKVEFLVSFYNNEISEKSEIFDDQFSVERPDGSNFTLKIRSTKLEDSAMYFCATQRGGLETQYFGPGTRLLVL.

This chain links TRBV11-2 with TRBJ1-4, with TRBD1 matching 11 bases. V shed 8 bases and J 10 bases; nucleotides not matched to a gene: 0. Germline loops: CDR1 SGHAT, CDR2 FQNNGV. The CDR3 is made up of 11 amino acids. The CDR3 reads CASGTGGKLFF. The CDR3 nucleotides read TGTGCCAGCGGGACAGGGGGAAAACTGTTTTTT.

V and J are TRBV19 and TRBJ2-2, with D perhaps TRBD1 (5 bases). CDR3 size: 15 residues. The germline CDR1 and CDR2 sequences are LNHDA and SQIVND (reference sequence). V was trimmed by 6 bases and J by 0 bases, leaving 11 bases between them. The CDR3 protein is CASSEQAANTGELFF. CDR3 bases: TGTGCCAGTAGCGAACAGGCAGCGAACACCGGGGAGCTGTTTTTT.

The rearrangement uses TRBV7-6 and TRBJ2-1, with a weak D call TRBD1 (7 bases). Trimming removed 5 bases at V and 0 bases at J, with 17 bases between. Germline assignment: CDR1 SGHVS and CDR2 FNYEAQ. The CDR3 is made up of 17 amino acids. CDR3 sequence (DNA): TGTGCCAGCAGCCGCGGGACAGACTTCAGCTCCTACAATGAGCAGTTCTTC. Amino acid sequence: CASSRGTDFSSYNEQFF.

V usage is TRBV19 and J usage is TRBJ1-4; TRBD1 might be the D (5 bases). V gave up 3 bases and J gave up 5 bases, with 10 bases separating them. CDR1 is LNHDA, CDR2 SQIVND, per germline (reference sequence). The CDR3 spans 14 residues. The CDR3: CASSIGQGNEKLFF. In nucleotides, the CDR3 is TGTGCCAGTAGTATCGGCCAGGGAAATGAAAAACTGTTTTTT.

The rearrangement uses TRBV5-1 and TRBJ2-1, with D hard to call. Germline assignment: CDR1 SGHRS and CDR2 YFSETQ. Between the trimmed V and J ends, which lost 0 bases and 3 bases, there was a span of 10 bases. The CDR3 spans 15 residues. The DNA for the CDR3 is TGCGCCAGCAGCTTGGCGATGAGCTACTACAATGAGCAGTTCTTC. Protein sequence: CASSLAMSYYNEQFF.

The V gene is TRBV19, the J gene TRBJ1-1; 9 bases are a match to TRBD1. Trimming took 5 bases from V and 3 from J; bases not matched to a gene: 4. The germline V gene encodes CDR1 LNHDA and CDR2 SQIVND (reference sequence). The length of the CDR3 is 14 residues. The CDR3 bases are TGTGCCAGTAGTTTGGGACAGGGCTACACTGAAGCTTTCTTT. Its translation: CASSLGQGYTEAFF.

This sequence joins TRBV5-6 and TRBJ2-1; the D gene is possibly TRBD1 (6 bases). This CDR3 comprises 11 residues. Germline V lookup: CDR1 SGHDT, CDR2 YYEEEE. Trimming removed 0 bases at V and 14 bases at J, with 9 bases between. The CDR3 here is CASSLGTAKFF. The CDR3 nucleotides are TGTGCCAGCAGCTTGGGGACAGCTAAGTTCTTC.

This chain joins TRBV6-5 and TRBJ1-2; D gene unclear. The germline V gene encodes CDR1 MNHEY and CDR2 SVGAGI. V lost 0 bases to trimming and J lost 5 bases, with 13 bases between them. The CDR3 length is 15 residues. CDR3 region: CASSYSGRPLYGYTF. CDR3 DNA: TGTGCCAGCAGTTACTCTGGACGCCCGCTTTATGGCTACACCTTC.

This sequence joins TRBV11-2 and TRBJ2-7; 14 positions agree with TRBD2. Germline V lookup: CDR1 SGHAT, CDR2 FQNNGV. With 5 bases clipped from V and 4 bases from J, the junction kept 7 bases outside the gene matches. The CDR3 loop spans 16 amino acids. In nucleotides, the CDR3 is TGTGCCAGCAGCCCGGGACTAGCGGGAGAATTGTACGAGCAGTACTTC. Translating it yields CASSPGLAGELYEQYF.

This clone was seen a handful of times. The V call is TRBV24-1, the J call TRBJ1-2, with D unclear. V gave up 2 bases and J gave up 2 bases, with 8 bases separating them. The CDR3 consists of 14 residues. Germline V CDR1 and CDR2: KGHDR, SFDVKD. CDR3 in DNA: TGTGCCACCAGTGATTGGCGGCAGAACTATGGCTACACCTTC. It yields the protein CATSDWRQNYGYTF.